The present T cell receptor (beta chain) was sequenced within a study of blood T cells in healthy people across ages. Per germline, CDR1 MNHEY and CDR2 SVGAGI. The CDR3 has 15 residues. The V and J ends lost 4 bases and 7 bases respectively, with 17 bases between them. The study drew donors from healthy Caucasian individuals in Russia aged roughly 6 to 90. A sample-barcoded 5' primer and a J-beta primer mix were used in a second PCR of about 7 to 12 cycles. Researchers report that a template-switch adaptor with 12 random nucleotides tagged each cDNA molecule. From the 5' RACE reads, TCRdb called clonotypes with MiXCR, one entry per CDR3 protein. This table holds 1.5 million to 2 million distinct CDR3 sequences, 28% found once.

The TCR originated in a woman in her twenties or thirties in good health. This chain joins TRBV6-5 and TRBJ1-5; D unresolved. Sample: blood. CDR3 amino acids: CASSSVPTLGQPQHF. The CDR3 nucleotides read TGTGCCAGCAGTTCCGTTCCAACCCTTGGGCAGCCCCAGCATTTT.